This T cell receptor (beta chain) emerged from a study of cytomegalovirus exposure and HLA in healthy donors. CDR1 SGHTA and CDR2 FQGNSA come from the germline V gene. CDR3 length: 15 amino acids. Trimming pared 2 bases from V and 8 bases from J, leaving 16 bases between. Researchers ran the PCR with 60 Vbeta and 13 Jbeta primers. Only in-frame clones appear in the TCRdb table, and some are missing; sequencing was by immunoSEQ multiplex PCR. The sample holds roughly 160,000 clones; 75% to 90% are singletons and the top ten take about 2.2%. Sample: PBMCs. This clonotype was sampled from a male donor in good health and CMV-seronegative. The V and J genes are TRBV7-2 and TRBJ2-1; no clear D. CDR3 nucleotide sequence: TGTGCCAGCAGCTTAATGGCGGCAACCTCCGATGAGCAGTTCTTC. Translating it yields CASSLMAATSDEQFF.